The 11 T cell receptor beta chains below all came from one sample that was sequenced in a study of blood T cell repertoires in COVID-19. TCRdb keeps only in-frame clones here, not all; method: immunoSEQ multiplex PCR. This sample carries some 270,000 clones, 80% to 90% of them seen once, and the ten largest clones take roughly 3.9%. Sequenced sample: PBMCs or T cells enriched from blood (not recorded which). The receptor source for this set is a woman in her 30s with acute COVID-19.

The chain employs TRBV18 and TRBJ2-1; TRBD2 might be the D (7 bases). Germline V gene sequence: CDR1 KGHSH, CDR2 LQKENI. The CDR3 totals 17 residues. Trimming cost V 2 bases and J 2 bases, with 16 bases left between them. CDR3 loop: CASSPRGGGVPYNEQFF. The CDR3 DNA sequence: TGTGCCAGCTCACCAAGGGGGGGTGGCGTGCCCTACAATGAGCAGTTCTTC.

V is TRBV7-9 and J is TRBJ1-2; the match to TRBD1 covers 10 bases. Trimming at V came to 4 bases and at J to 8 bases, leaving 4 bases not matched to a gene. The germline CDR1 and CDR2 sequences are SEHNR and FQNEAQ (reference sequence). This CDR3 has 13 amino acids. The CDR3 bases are TGTGCCAGCAGCTCAGGGACAGGGGACGGCTACACCTTC. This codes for CASSSGTGDGYTF.

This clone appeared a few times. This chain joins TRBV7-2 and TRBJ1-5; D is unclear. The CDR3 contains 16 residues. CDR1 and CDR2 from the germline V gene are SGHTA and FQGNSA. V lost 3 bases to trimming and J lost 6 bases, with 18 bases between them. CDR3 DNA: TGTGCCAGCAGCTTTAACGGAGGTTCTGTTGGTCAGCCCCAGCATTTT. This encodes CASSFNGGSVGQPQHF.

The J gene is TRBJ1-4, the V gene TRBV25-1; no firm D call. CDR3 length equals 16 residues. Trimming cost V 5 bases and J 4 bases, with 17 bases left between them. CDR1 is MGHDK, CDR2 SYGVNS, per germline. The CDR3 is CASSPGRVSSNEKLFF. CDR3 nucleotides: TGTGCCAGCAGTCCCGGGAGGGTCAGCAGTAATGAAAAACTGTTTTTT.

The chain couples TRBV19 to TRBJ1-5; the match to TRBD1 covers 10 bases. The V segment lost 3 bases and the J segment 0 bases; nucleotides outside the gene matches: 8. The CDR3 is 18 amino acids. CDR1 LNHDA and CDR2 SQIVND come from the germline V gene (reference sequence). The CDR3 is CASSIETGGVLSNQPQHF. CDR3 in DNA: TGTGCCAGTAGTATTGAGACAGGGGGCGTTCTTAGCAATCAGCCCCAGCATTTT.

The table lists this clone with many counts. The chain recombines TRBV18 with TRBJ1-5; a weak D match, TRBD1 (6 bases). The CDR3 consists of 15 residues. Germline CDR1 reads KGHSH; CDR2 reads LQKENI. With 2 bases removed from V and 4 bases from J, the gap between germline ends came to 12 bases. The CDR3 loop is CASSPTPDRNQPQHF. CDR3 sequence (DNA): TGTGCCAGCTCACCAACCCCCGACAGGAATCAGCCCCAGCATTTT.

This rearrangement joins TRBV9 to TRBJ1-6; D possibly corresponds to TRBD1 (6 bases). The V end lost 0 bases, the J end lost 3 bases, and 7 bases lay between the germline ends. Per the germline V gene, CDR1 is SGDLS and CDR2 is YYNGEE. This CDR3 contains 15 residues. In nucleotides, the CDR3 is TGTGCCAGCAGCGTAGCGGGACACTATAATTCACCCCTCCACTTT. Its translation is CASSVAGHYNSPLHF.

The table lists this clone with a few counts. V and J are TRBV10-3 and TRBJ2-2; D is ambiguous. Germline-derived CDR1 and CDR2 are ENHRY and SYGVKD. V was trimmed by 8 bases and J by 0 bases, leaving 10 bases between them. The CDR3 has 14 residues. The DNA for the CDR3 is TGTGCCATCGGTGGCAGTGCGAACACCGGGGAGCTGTTTTTT. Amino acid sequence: CAIGGSANTGELFF.

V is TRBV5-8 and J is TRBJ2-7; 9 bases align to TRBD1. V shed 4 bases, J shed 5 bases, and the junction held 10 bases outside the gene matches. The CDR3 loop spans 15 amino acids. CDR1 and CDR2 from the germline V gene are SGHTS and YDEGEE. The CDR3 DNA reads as TGTGCCAGCAGCCACCCAGAGACAGGGGGTCACGAGCAGTACTTC. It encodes CASSHPETGGHEQYF. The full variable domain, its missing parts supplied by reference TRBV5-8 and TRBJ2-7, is EAGVTQSPTHLIKTRGQQATLRCSPISGHTSVYWYQQALGLGLQFLLWYDEGEERNRGNFPPRFSGRQFPNYSSELNVNALELEDSALYLCASSHPETGGHEQYFGPGTRLTVT.

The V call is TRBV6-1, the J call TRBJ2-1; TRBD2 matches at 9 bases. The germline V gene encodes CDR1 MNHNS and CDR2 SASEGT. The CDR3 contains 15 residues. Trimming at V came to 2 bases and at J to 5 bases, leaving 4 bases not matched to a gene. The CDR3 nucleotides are TGTGCCAGCAGTGAACTAGCGGGGCCCCACAATGAGCAGTTCTTC. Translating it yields CASSELAGPHNEQFF.

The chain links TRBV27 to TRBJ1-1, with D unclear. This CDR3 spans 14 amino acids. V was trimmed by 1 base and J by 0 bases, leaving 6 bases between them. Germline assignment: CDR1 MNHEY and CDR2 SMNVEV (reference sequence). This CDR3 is CASSLYRMNTEAFF. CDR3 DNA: TGTGCCAGCAGTTTATACAGAATGAACACTGAAGCTTTCTTT.